These T cell receptor beta chains were read from a single sample in a study of T-cell memory formation after mild COVID-19. One entry per CDR3 protein results from TCRdb running MiXCR on the 5' RACE reads. The repertoire holds about 400,000 distinct CDR3 sequences, with 15% to 20% as singletons. The specimen sequenced was PBMCs or a T cell subset sorted from them (not recorded which). These receptors all stem from a man younger than 35 who had mild COVID-19 (a few samples of this study predate the infection). Cell type and time point are not known. CDR3s include the opening cysteine and the closing phenylalanine or tryptophan. The D gene is left open where the match is weak. Size tells how often a clone was seen (once, few, many) or the class of an expanded clone, and some rows leave it out.

j_gene: TRBJ2-2; v_gene: TRBV28; d_gene: NA; abundance: many; CDR3aa: CASRRYTGELFF; CDR3nt: TGTGCCAGCAGAAGATACACCGGGGAGCTGTTTTTT
j_gene: TRBJ1-2; v_gene: TRBV20-1; d_gene: TRBD1; abundance: few; CDR3aa: CSASNPGTGAAGYTF; CDR3nt: TGCAGTGCCAGCAACCCCGGGACAGGGGCGGCTGGCTACACCTTC
j_gene: TRBJ2-5; v_gene: TRBV6-1; d_gene: TRBD2; abundance: few; CDR3aa: CASRSGTTSETQYF; CDR3nt: TGTGCCAGCAGGTCCGGGACTACTTCGGAGACCCAGTACTTC
j_gene: TRBJ1-2; v_gene: TRBV7-2; d_gene: NA; abundance: NA; CDR3aa: CASSQQAGEGYTF; CDR3nt: TGTGCCAGCAGCCAGCAGGCAGGGGAAGGCTACACCTTC
j_gene: TRBJ2-1; v_gene: TRBV7-2; d_gene: TRBD2; abundance: few; CDR3aa: CASSARRTSGGDEQFF; CDR3nt: TGTGCCAGCAGCGCCAGGAGGACTAGCGGGGGGGATGAGCAGTTCTTC
j_gene: TRBJ2-2; v_gene: TRBV5-1; d_gene: NA; abundance: NA; CDR3aa: CASSPWVNTGELFF; CDR3nt: TGCGCCAGCAGCCCCTGGGTGAACACCGGGGAGCTGTTTTTT
j_gene: TRBJ2-5; v_gene: TRBV2; d_gene: TRBD1; abundance: NA; CDR3aa: CASRDRGRETQYF; CDR3nt: TGTGCCAGCCGGGACAGGGGGCGAGAGACCCAGTACTTC
j_gene: TRBJ2-7; v_gene: TRBV2; d_gene: NA; abundance: NA; CDR3aa: CASSEQGWTYEQYF; CDR3nt: TGTGCCAGCAGTGAACAGGGGTGGACCTACGAGCAGTACTTC
j_gene: TRBJ2-7; v_gene: TRBV6-6; d_gene: TRBD1; abundance: few; CDR3aa: CASRDRGQGAYEQYF; CDR3nt: TGTGCCAGCAGGGATCGGGGACAGGGCGCCTACGAGCAGTACTTC
j_gene: TRBJ2-2; v_gene: TRBV7-3; d_gene: NA; abundance: NA; CDR3aa: CASSSYGGELFF; CDR3nt: TGTGCCAGCAGCTCTTACGGCGGGGAGCTGTTTTTT
j_gene: TRBJ2-7; v_gene: TRBV7-2; d_gene: TRBD2; abundance: few; CDR3aa: CASSLGSGTSVHEQYF; CDR3nt: TGTGCCAGCAGCTTAGGCTCCGGGACTAGCGTACACGAGCAGTACTTC
j_gene: TRBJ2-1; v_gene: TRBV6-1; d_gene: TRBD2; abundance: once; CDR3aa: CASRGLSSGDYNEQFF; CDR3nt: TGTGCCAGCAGGGGCCTCTCTAGCGGGGACTACAATGAGCAGTTCTTC
j_gene: TRBJ1-2; v_gene: TRBV7-9; d_gene: TRBD1; abundance: few; CDR3aa: CASSPDRYYGYTF; CDR3nt: TGTGCCAGCAGCCCGGACAGGTACTATGGCTACACCTTC
j_gene: TRBJ1-2; v_gene: TRBV29-1; d_gene: TRBD1; abundance: NA; CDR3aa: CSATDRGQAYGYTF; CDR3nt: TGCAGCGCTACCGACAGGGGCCAGGCCTATGGCTACACCTTC
j_gene: TRBJ2-2; v_gene: TRBV15; d_gene: NA; abundance: few; CDR3aa: CATSRDREWDGELFF; CDR3nt: TGTGCCACCAGCAGAGATCGAGAATGGGACGGGGAGCTGTTTTTT
j_gene: TRBJ2-2; v_gene: TRBV7-8; d_gene: TRBD2; abundance: few; CDR3aa: CASRYSGGSTGELFF; CDR3nt: TGTGCCAGCAGATATAGCGGGGGCAGCACCGGGGAGCTGTTTTTT
j_gene: TRBJ2-2; v_gene: TRBV6-2/TRBV6-3; d_gene: NA; abundance: few; CDR3aa: CASSYPFGELFF; CDR3nt: TGTGCCAGCAGTTACCCCTTCGGGGAGCTGTTTTTT
j_gene: TRBJ1-3; v_gene: TRBV20-1; d_gene: TRBD1; abundance: NA; CDR3aa: CSARRTGTGGSGNTIYF; CDR3nt: TGCAGTGCTAGACGGACCGGGACAGGGGGCTCTGGAAACACCATATATTTT
j_gene: TRBJ1-5; v_gene: TRBV4-3; d_gene: NA; abundance: few; CDR3aa: CASSALALGQPQHF; CDR3nt: TGCGCCAGCAGCGCTCTGGCTTTGGGGCAGCCCCAGCATTTT
j_gene: TRBJ2-1; v_gene: TRBV10-3; d_gene: NA; abundance: few; CDR3aa: CAIRYRDSVYNEQFF; CDR3nt: TGTGCCATCAGATACCGGGACTCTGTTTACAATGAGCAGTTCTTC
j_gene: TRBJ2-2; v_gene: TRBV7-2; d_gene: NA; abundance: few; CDR3aa: CATGPSTGELFF; CDR3nt: TGTGCGACCGGGCCTTCGACCGGGGAGCTGTTTTTT
j_gene: TRBJ2-1; v_gene: TRBV5-1; d_gene: TRBD2; abundance: NA; CDR3aa: CASSLGPGGEQFF; CDR3nt: TGCGCCAGCAGCTTGGGACCCGGGGGGGAGCAGTTCTTC
j_gene: TRBJ2-6; v_gene: TRBV7-8; d_gene: NA; abundance: few; CDR3aa: CASSLVAPRAGANVLTF; CDR3nt: TGTGCCAGCAGCTTAGTAGCTCCCAGGGCCGGGGCCAACGTCCTGACTTTC
j_gene: TRBJ2-5; v_gene: TRBV11-2; d_gene: TRBD2; abundance: NA; CDR3aa: CASSLVPAGAYQETQYF; CDR3nt: TGTGCCAGCAGCTTAGTACCAGCGGGGGCCTACCAAGAGACCCAGTACTTC
j_gene: TRBJ1-1; v_gene: TRBV9; d_gene: TRBD1; abundance: few; CDR3aa: CASSKGDSAFF; CDR3nt: TGTGCCAGCAGCAAGGGGGACAGCGCTTTCTTT
j_gene: TRBJ1-3; v_gene: TRBV7-2; d_gene: NA; abundance: few; CDR3aa: CASSLEGVGNTIYF; CDR3nt: TGTGCCAGCAGCTTAGAAGGGGTTGGAAACACCATATATTTT
j_gene: TRBJ2-2; v_gene: TRBV29-1; d_gene: NA; abundance: many; CDR3aa: CSGVGDGELFF; CDR3nt: TGCAGCGGGGTGGGGGACGGGGAGCTGTTTTTT
j_gene: TRBJ1-5; v_gene: TRBV24-1; d_gene: NA; abundance: many; CDR3aa: CATSGSGEQPQHF; CDR3nt: TGTGCCACCAGTGGTAGCGGGGAACAGCCCCAGCATTTT
j_gene: TRBJ2-3; v_gene: TRBV7-2; d_gene: NA; abundance: few; CDR3aa: CASSLGRSQGTQYF; CDR3nt: TGTGCCAGCAGCCTTGGACGGTCCCAGGGTACGCAGTATTTT
j_gene: TRBJ2-1; v_gene: TRBV12-3/TRBV12-4; d_gene: NA; abundance: few; CDR3aa: CASSPLVDEQFF; CDR3nt: TGTGCCAGCAGCCCTCTAGTGGATGAGCAGTTCTTC
j_gene: TRBJ2-3; v_gene: TRBV2; d_gene: NA; abundance: NA; CDR3aa: CASILLGHTSTDTQYF; CDR3nt: TGTGCCAGCATCTTACTGGGTCATACTAGCACAGATACGCAGTATTTT
j_gene: TRBJ2-1; v_gene: TRBV7-9; d_gene: NA; abundance: few; CDR3aa: CASVTGILSSEQFF; CDR3nt: TGTGCCAGTGTTACAGGGATATTATCGAGTGAGCAGTTCTTC
j_gene: TRBJ2-3; v_gene: TRBV4-1; d_gene: TRBD1; abundance: NA; CDR3aa: CASRKTGAGTQYF; CDR3nt: TGCGCCAGCAGGAAGACAGGGGCAGGTACGCAGTATTTT
j_gene: TRBJ1-6; v_gene: TRBV4-1; d_gene: TRBD1; abundance: NA; CDR3aa: CASSHGQGYNSPLHF; CDR3nt: TGCGCCAGCAGCCACGGACAGGGCTATAATTCACCCCTCCACTTT
j_gene: TRBJ2-1; v_gene: TRBV7-2; d_gene: TRBD2; abundance: NA; CDR3aa: CASSSAGDEQFF; CDR3nt: TGTGCCAGCAGCTCCGCGGGGGATGAGCAGTTCTTC